A single T cell receptor beta chain is shown here with its context. The data belong to a study of human T cells and chemical hapten exposure. It was the library that attached unique molecular identifiers to individual cDNA molecules. Via MiXCR, TCRdb re-called the RACE reads, giving one row per CDR3 protein. The sample holds roughly 100,000 distinct CDR3 sequences, under 35% seen once. Time point in this sample: patch test 3, about 24 weeks after DPC sensitization. Indicated treatment: therapeutic diphenylcyclopropenone sensitization with weekly scalp DPC. The CDR3 runs to 17 residues. The ends lost 1 base at V and 7 bases at J; junction bases unmatched: 9. Germline V gene lookup returns CDR1 SEHNR and CDR2 FQNEAQ (reference sequence).

This chain connects TRBV7-9 to TRBJ1-4; 10 nucleotides match TRBD1. Sequencing used whole blood, obtained in connection with sensitization to the hapten diphenylcyclopropenone (DPC). The sequence was obtained from a man aged 35-49 years with alopecia areata. Some clones in this sample may be carry-over from other donors' samples. The CDR3 loop is CASSLGIAGQGSEKLFF. CDR3 DNA: TGTGCCAGCAGCTTAGGGATCGCGGGACAGGGGTCTGAAAAACTGTTTTTT.